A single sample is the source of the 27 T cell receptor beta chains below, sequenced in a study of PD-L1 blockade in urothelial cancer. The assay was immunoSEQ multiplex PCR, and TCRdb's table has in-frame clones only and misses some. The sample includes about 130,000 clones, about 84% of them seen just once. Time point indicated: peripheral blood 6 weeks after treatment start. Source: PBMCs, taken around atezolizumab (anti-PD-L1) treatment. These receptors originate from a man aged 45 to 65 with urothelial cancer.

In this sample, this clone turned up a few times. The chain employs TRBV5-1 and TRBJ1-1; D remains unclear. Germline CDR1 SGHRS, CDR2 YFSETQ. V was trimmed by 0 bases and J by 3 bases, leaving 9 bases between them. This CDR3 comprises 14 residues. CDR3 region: CASSLGEPYTEAFF. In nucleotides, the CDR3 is TGCGCCAGCAGCTTGGGGGAGCCCTACACTGAAGCTTTCTTT. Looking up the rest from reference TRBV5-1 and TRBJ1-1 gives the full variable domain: KAGVTQTPRYLIKTRGQQVTLSCSPISGHRSVSWYQQTPGQGLQFLFEYFSETQRNKGNFPGRFSGRQFSNSRSEMNVSTLELGDSALYLCASSLGEPYTEAFFGQGTRLTVV.

The CDR3: CASSVDPGSGGYTF. CDR3 in DNA: TGTGCCAGCAGCGTAGATCCGGGGTCCGGTGGCTACACCTTC. This chain joins TRBV9 and TRBJ1-2; D remains unclear. This CDR3 spans 14 amino acids. Trimming took 0 bases from V and 7 from J, leaving 13 bases between them. Germline CDR1 reads SGDLS; CDR2 reads YYNGEE.

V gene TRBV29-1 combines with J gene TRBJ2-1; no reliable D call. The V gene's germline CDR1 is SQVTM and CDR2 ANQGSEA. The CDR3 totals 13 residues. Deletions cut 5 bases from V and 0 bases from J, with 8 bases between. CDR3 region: CSVRPSSYNEQFF. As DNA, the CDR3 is TGCAGCGTTCGCCCCAGCTCCTACAATGAGCAGTTCTTC.

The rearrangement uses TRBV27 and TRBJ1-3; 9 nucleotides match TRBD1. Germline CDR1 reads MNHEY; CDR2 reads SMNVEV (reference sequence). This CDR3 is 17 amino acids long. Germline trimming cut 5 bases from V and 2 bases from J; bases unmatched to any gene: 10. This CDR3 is CASSPNRDRVTGNTIYF. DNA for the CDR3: TGTGCCAGCAGTCCCAACCGGGACAGGGTAACTGGAAACACCATATATTTT.

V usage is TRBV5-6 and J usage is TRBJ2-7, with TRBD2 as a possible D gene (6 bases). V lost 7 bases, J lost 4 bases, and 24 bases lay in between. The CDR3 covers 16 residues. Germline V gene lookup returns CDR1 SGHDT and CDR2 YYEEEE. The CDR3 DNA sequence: TGTGCCAGCTCGCGATCGGTATCAGGGCGGGGTTACGAGCAGTACTTC. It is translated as CASSRSVSGRGYEQYF.

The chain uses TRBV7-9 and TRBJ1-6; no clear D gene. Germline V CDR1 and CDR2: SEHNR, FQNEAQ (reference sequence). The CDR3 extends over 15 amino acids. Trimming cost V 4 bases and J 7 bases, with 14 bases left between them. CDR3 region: CASSSTGFGNSPLHF. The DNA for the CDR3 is TGTGCCAGCAGCTCGACGGGGTTCGGGAATTCACCCCTCCACTTT.

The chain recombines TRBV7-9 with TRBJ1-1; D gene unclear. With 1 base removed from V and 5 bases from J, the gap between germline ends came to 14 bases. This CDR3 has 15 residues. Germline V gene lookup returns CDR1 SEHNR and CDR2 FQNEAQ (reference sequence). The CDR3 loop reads CASSLEGGWVTEAFF. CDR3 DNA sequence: TGTGCCAGCAGCTTAGAGGGAGGGTGGGTGACTGAAGCTTTCTTT. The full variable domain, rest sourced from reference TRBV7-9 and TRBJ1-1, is DTGVSQNPRHKITKRGQNVTFRCDPISEHNRLYWYRQTLGQGPEFLTYFQNEAQLEKSRLLSDRFSAERPKGSFSTLEIQRTEQGDSAMYLCASSLEGGWVTEAFFGQGTRLTVV.

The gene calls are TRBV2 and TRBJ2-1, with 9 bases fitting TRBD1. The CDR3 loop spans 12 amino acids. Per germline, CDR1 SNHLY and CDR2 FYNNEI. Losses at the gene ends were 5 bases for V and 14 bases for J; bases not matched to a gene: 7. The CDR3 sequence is CASSYGQGLKFF. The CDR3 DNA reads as TGTGCCAGCAGTTACGGACAGGGGTTAAAGTTCTTC.

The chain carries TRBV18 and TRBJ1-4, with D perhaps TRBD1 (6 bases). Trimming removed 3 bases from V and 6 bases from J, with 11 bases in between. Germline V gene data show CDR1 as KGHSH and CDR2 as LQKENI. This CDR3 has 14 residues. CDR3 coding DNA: TGTGCCAGCTCACCGAACAGGGTGTATGAAAAACTGTTTTTT. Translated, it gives CASSPNRVYEKLFF.

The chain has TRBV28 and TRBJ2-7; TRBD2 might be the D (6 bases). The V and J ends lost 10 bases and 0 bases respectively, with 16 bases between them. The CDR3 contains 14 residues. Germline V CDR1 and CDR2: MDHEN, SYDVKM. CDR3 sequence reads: CAIRSGSSSYEQYF. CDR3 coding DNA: TGTGCCATCCGCAGCGGGTCGAGCTCCTACGAGCAGTACTTC.

CDR3 amino acids: CASRSPAQEQYF. CDR3 in DNA: TGTGCCAGCAGGTCCCCCGCGCAAGAGCAGTACTTC. This chain joins TRBV6-5 and TRBJ2-5; unclear D gene. This CDR3 is 12 amino acids long. Trimming removed 6 bases from V and 11 bases from J, with 16 bases in between. Germline V CDR1 and CDR2: MNHEY, SVGAGI.

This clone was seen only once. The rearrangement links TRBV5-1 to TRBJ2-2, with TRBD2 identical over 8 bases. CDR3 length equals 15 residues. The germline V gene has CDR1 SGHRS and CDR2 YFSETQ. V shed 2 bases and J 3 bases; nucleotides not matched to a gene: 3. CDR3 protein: CASSFSGRDTGELFF. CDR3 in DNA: TGCGCCAGCAGCTTCTCCGGGAGGGACACCGGGGAGCTGTTTTTT.

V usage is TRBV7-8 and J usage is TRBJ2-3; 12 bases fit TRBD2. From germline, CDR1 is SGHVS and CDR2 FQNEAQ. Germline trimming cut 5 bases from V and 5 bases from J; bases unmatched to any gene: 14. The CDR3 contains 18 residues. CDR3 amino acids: CASSRPLAGGPEGDTQYF. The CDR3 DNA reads TGTGCCAGCAGCCGCCCTCTAGCGGGAGGGCCTGAGGGAGATACGCAGTATTTT. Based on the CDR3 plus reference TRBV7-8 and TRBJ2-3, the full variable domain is GAGVSQSPRYKVAKRGQDVALRCDPISGHVSLFWYQQALGQGPEFLTYFQNEAQLDKSGLPSDRFFAERPEGSVSTLKIQRTQQEDSAVYLCASSRPLAGGPEGDTQYFGPGTRLTVL.

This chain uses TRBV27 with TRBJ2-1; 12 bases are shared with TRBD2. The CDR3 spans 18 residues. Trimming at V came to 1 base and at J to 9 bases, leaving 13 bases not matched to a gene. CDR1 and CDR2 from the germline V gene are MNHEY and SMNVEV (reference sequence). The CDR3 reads CASSLWASGRAGVAEQFF. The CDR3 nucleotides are TGTGCCAGCAGTTTATGGGCTAGCGGGAGGGCCGGGGTCGCTGAGCAGTTCTTC.

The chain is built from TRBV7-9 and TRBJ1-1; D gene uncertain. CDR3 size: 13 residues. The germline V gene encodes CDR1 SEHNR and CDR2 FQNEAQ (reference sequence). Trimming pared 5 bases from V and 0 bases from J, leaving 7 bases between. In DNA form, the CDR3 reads TGTGCCAGCAGCCTTACTATGAACACTGAAGCTTTCTTT. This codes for CASSLTMNTEAFF.

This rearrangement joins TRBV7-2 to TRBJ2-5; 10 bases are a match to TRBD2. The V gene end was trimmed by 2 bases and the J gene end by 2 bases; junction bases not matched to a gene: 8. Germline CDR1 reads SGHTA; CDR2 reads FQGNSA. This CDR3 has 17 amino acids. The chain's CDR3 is CASSLLLTSGLQETQYF. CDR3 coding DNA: TGTGCCAGCAGCTTACTTTTGACTAGCGGGCTTCAAGAGACCCAGTACTTC. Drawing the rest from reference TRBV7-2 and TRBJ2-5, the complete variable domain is GAGVSQSPSNKVTEKGKDVELRCDPISGHTALYWYRQSLGQGLEFLIYFQGNSAPDKSGLPSDRFSAERTGGSVSTLTIQRTQQEDSAVYLCASSLLLTSGLQETQYFGPGTRLLVL.

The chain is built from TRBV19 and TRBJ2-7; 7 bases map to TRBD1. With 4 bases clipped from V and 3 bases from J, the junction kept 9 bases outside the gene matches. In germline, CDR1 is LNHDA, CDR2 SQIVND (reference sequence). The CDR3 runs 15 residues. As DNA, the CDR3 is TGTGCCAGTAGTACAACGGGACAGATCATCTACGAGCAGTACTTC. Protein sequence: CASSTTGQIIYEQYF. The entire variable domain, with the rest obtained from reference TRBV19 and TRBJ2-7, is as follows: DGGITQSPKYLFRKEGQNVTLSCEQNLNHDAMYWYRQDPGQGLRLIYYSQIVNDFQKGDIAEGYSVSREKKESFPLTVTSAQKNPTAFYLCASSTTGQIIYEQYFGPGTRLTVT.

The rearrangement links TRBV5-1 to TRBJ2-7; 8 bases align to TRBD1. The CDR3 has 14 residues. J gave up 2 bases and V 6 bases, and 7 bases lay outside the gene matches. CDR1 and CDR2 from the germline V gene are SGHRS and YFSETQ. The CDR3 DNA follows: TGCGCCAGCAAAGACGGGACAGGCACCTACGAGCAGTACTTC. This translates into CASKDGTGTYEQYF.

CDR3 DNA sequence: TGTGCCAGCAGCCTGGACAGGGACCGTAGTGGCTACACCTTC. Translating it yields CASSLDRDRSGYTF. V is TRBV6-1 and J is TRBJ1-2, with 8 bases identical to TRBD1. The length of the CDR3 is 14 residues. The germline V gene encodes CDR1 MNHNS and CDR2 SASEGT. Germline trimming cut 6 bases from V and 7 bases from J; bases unmatched to any gene: 10.

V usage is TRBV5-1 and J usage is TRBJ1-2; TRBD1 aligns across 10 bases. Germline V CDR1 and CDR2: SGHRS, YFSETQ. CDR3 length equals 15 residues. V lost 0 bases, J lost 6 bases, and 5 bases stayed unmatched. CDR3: CASSLVRQGADGYTF. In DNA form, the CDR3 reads TGCGCCAGCAGCTTGGTCAGACAGGGGGCGGATGGCTACACCTTC.

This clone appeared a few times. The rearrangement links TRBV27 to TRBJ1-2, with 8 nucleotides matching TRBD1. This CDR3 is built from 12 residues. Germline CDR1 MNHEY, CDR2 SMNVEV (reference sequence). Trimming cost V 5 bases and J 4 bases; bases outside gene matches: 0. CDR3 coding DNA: TGTGCCAGCAGTGACAGGGGCTATGGCTACACCTTC. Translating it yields CASSDRGYGYTF.

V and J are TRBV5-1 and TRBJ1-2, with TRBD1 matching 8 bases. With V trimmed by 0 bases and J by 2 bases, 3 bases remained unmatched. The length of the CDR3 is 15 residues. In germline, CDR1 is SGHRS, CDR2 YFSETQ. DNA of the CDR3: TGCGCCAGCAGCTTGGGGACAGGGATAAACTATGGCTACACCTTC. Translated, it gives CASSLGTGINYGYTF.

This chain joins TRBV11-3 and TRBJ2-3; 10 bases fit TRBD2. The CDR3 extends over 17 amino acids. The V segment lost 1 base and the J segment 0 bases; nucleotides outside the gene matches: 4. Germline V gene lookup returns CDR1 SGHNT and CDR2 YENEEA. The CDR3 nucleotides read TGTGCCAGCAGCTTAGGGACTAGCGGAGACAGCACAGATACGCAGTATTTT. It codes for CASSLGTSGDSTDTQYF.

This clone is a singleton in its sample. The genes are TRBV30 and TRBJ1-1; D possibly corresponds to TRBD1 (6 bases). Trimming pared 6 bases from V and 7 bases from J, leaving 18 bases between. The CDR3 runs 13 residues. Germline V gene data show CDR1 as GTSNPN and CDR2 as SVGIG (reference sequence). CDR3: CACQGGGVGEAFF. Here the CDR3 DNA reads TGTGCCTGCCAAGGGGGGGGCGTTGGTGAAGCTTTCTTT.

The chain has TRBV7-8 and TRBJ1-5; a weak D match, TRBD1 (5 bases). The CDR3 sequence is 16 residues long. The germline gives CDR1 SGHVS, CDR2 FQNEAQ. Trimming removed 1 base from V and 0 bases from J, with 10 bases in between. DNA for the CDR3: TGTGCCAGCAGCTTAGGCTCAGGGCCTAGCAATCAGCCCCAGCATTTT. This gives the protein CASSLGSGPSNQPQHF.

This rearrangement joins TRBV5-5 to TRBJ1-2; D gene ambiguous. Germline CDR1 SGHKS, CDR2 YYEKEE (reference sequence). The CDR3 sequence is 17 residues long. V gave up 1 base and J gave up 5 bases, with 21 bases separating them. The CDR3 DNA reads TGTGCCAGCAGCTTGTCTACCTCAGCGGGTGACTTTTATGGCTACACCTTC. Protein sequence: CASSLSTSAGDFYGYTF.

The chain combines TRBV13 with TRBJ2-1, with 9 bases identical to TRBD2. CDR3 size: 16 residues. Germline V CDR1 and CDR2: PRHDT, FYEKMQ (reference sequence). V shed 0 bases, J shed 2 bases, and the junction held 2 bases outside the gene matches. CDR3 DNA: TGTGCCAGCAGCTTAGGGGTAGCGGGAGCCTACAATGAGCAGTTCTTC. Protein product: CASSLGVAGAYNEQFF.